This T cell receptor (beta chain) derives from a study of neoadjuvant anti-PD-1 for oral cavity cancer. Regarding the study as a whole: After neoadjuvant nivolumab, PBMC T cell clonality was significantly higher in non-responders than responders.

About this clone: Its antigen remains unknown.

Here immunoSEQ multiplex PCR was the method, and the copy in TCRdb shows in-frame clones only, minus some. The sample holds about 17,000 clones; around 71% are singletons and the top ten take 2.5% to 3%. Trimming removed 2 bases from V and 0 bases from J, with 14 bases in between. CDR1 is MNHEY, CDR2 SMNVEV, per germline (reference sequence). The CDR3 totals 16 residues. The V and J genes are TRBV27 and TRBJ2-7, with D possibly being TRBD1 or TRBD2 (5 bases each). This specimen consisted of PBMCs, obtained before nivolumab (anti-PD-1) treatment. This receptor was taken from a person aged 35-80 years with oral cavity squamous cell carcinoma. The CDR3 region has the DNA TGTGCCAGCAGTTTAACCATCCCAGGGAGCTCCTACGAGCAGTACTTC. It encodes CASSLTIPGSSYEQYF.